The 2 T cell receptor beta chains presented below share a single source sample, sequenced in a study of T cell changes during pregnancy in multiple sclerosis. Assay used: immunoSEQ multiplex PCR; TCRdb lists only in-frame clones, some missing. This table has around 56,000 clones, roughly 92% appearing once. This specimen was peripheral blood, taken in the third trimester of pregnancy. All receptors come from a female donor in good health, enrolled as a control in a pregnancy study.

The chain couples TRBV15 to TRBJ2-1, with TRBD1 identical over 11 bases. The junction had 2 bases not matched to a gene; V was cut back by 3 bases and J by 10 bases. The CDR3 sequence is 13 residues long. Germline lookup yields CDR1 LNHNV and CDR2 YYDKDF (reference sequence). CDR3 bases: TGTGCCACCAGCAGGGACAGGGGGCGGGAGCAGTTCTTC. This gives the protein CATSRDRGREQFF.

The chain links TRBV6-5 to TRBJ2-7; tentative D call: TRBD1 (6 bases). This CDR3 region has 13 residues. CDR1 and CDR2 (germline): MNHEY, SVGAGI. Trimming cost V 6 bases and J 7 bases, with 16 bases left between them. The CDR3 coding sequence is TGTGCCAGCAGGCGTAACAGGGCGAGTGAGCAGTACTTC. It translates to CASRRNRASEQYF.